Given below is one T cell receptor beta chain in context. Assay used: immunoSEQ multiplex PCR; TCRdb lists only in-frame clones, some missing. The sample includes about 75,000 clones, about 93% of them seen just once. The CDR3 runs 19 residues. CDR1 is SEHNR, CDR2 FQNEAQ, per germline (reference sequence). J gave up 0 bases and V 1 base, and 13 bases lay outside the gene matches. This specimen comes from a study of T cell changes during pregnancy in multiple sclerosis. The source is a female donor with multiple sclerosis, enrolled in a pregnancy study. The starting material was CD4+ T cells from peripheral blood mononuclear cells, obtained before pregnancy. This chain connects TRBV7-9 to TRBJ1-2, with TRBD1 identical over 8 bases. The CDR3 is CASSLVSMGQGAPNYGYTF. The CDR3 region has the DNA TGTGCCAGCAGCTTAGTTTCAATGGGGCAGGGGGCACCTAACTATGGCTACACCTTC.